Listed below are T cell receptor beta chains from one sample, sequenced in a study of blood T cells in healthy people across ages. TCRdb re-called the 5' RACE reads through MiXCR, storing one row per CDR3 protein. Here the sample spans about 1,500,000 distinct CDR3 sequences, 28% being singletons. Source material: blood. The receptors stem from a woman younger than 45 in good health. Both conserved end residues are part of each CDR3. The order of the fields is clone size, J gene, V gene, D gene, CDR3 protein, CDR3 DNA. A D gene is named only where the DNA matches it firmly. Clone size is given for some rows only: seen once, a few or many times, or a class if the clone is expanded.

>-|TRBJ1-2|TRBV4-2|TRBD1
CASSQDETGGKGYTF
TGTGCCAGCAGCCAAGATGAAACAGGGGGGAAAGGCTACACCTTC
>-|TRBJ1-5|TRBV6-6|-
CASSYRQYNQPQHF
TGTGCCAGCAGTTACCGACAGTACAATCAGCCCCAGCATTTT
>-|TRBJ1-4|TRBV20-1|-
CSAPQPTNEKLFF
TGCAGTGCTCCACAGCCAACTAATGAAAAACTGTTTTTT
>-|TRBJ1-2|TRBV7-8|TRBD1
CASSYRSGDRGTGYTF
TGTGCCAGCAGCTATAGGTCCGGGGACAGGGGGACTGGCTACACCTTC
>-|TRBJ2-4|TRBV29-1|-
CSARRASLDGEQYF
TGCAGCGCTAGGCGTGCATCCTTGGATGGGGAGCAGTACTTC
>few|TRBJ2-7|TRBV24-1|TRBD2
CATRPLKRGKTYEQYF
TGTGCCACCAGGCCCCTTAAGCGGGGGAAAACCTACGAGCAGTACTTC
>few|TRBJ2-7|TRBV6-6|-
CASSYGPWEQYF
TGTGCCAGCAGTTACGGACCATGGGAGCAGTACTTC
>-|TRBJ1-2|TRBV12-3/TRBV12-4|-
CASSLDGSYNYGYTF
TGTGCCAGCAGTTTGGACGGATCTTATAACTATGGCTACACCTTC
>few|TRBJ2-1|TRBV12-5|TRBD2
CASHRGGRDNEQFF
TGTGCTAGTCATCGCGGGGGTCGAGACAATGAGCAGTTCTTC
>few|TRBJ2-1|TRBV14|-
CASSPRETPNNEQFF
TGTGCCAGCAGCCCAAGGGAAACCCCCAACAATGAGCAGTTCTTC
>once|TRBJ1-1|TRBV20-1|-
CSARDRRFPVNTEAFF
TGCAGTGCTAGAGATCGGAGGTTCCCGGTGAACACTGAAGCTTTCTTT
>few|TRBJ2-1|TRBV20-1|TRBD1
CSATSWTGFSYNEQFF
TGCAGTGCCACCTCCTGGACAGGATTCTCCTACAATGAGCAGTTCTTC
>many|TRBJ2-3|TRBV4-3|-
CASSQDPGDSTDTQYF
TGCGCCAGCAGCCAAGATCCGGGAGACTCCACAGATACGCAGTATTTT
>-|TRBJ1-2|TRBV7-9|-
CATSGVVGYTF
TGTGCCACATCAGGGGTGGTTGGCTACACCTTC
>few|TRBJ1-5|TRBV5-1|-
CASSLLGHSNQPRHF
TGCGCCAGCAGCCTCTTGGGGCATAGCAATCAGCCCCGGCATTTT
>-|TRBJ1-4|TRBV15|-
CATSPPGRPNEKRFF
TGTGCCACCAGCCCCCCGGGACGGCCTAATGAAAAACGGTTTTTT
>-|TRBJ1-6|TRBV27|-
CASSLSGRSSPLHF
TGTGCCAGCAGTTTATCAGGGAGGTCTTCACCCCTCCACTTT
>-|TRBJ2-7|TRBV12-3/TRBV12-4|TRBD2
CASSGSRGGEQYF
TGTGCCAGCAGCGGAAGCCGGGGGGGTGAGCAGTACTTC
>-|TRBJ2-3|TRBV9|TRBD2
CASSVGLAGAEDTQYF
TGTGCCAGCAGCGTAGGGCTAGCGGGAGCCGAAGATACGCAGTATTTT
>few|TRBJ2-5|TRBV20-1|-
CSARTGLETQYF
TGCAGTGCTAGAACAGGGCTCGAGACCCAGTACTTC
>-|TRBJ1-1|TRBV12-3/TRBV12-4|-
CASTMGDMNTEAFF
TGTGCCAGCACCATGGGAGACATGAACACTGAAGCTTTCTTT
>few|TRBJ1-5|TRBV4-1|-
CASSQEARARQPQHF
TGCGCCAGCAGCCAAGAGGCCAGGGCTCGACAGCCCCAGCATTTT
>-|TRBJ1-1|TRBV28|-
CASSYRYQAFF
TGTGCCAGCAGTTACAGATACCAAGCTTTCTTT
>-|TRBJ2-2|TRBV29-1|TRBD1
CSVARTGDGGELFF
TGCAGCGTTGCGAGGACAGGGGATGGCGGGGAGCTGTTTTTT
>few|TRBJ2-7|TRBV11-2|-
CASHHRSGVEQYF
TGTGCCAGCCACCACCGATCCGGCGTCGAGCAGTACTTC
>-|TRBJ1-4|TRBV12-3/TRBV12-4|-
CASSVRLFGMEKLFF
TGTGCCAGCAGTGTAAGGTTGTTCGGGATGGAAAAACTGTTTTTT
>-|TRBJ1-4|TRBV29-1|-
CSVEGGGLATNEKLFF
TGCAGCGTCGAAGGGGGAGGCCTAGCAACTAATGAAAAACTGTTTTTT
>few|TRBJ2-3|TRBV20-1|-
CSVDVDTRTQYF
TGCAGTGTCGACGTGGATACAAGGACGCAGTATTTT
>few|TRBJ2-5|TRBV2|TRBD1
CATRDRGPGETQYF
TGTGCCACTCGGGACAGGGGGCCGGGAGAGACCCAGTACTTC
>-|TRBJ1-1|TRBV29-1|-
CSVTAMNTEAFF
TGCAGCGTGACAGCTATGAACACTGAAGCTTTCTTT
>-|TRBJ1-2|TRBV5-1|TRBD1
CASSFSPPGQGRDYTF
TGCGCCAGCAGCTTTAGCCCACCGGGACAGGGTAGGGACTACACCTTC
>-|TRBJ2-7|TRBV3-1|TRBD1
CASSQGQGANLTYEQYF
TGTGCCAGCAGCCAAGGGCAGGGGGCTAACCTTACCTACGAGCAGTACTTC
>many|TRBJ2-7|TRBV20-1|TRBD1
CSASGTASSYEQYF
TGCAGTGCTAGTGGGACAGCGAGCTCCTACGAGCAGTACTTC
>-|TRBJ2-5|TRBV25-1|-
CASSECRGTETQYF
TGTGCCAGCAGTGAATGTCGGGGCACGGAGACCCAGTACTTC
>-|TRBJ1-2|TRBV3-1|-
CASSHFGGQYGYTF
TGTGCCAGCAGCCATTTCGGCGGACAGTACGGCTACACCTTC
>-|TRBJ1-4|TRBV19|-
CASSPLPPQGGEKLFF
TGTGCCAGTAGTCCTCTTCCCCCACAGGGTGGTGAAAAACTGTTTTTT
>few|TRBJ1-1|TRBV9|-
CASSEWDTSTEAFF
TGTGCCAGCAGCGAATGGGACACCTCCACTGAAGCTTTCTTT
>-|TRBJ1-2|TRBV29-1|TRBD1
CSVDNGQGYGYTF
TGCAGCGTTGACAATGGACAGGGGTATGGCTACACCTTC
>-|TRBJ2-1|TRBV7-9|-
CASSHRLTNEQFF
TGTGCCAGCAGCCATCGCCTCACTAATGAGCAGTTCTTC
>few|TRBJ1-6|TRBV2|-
CASSDYPNSPLHF
TGTGCCAGCAGTGATTACCCTAATTCACCCCTCCACTTT
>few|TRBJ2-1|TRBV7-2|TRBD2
CASSPLYGGDEQFF
TGTGCCAGCAGCCCCCTGTACGGGGGGGATGAGCAGTTCTTC
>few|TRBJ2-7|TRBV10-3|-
CAISEWGAVTYEQYF
TGTGCCATCAGTGAATGGGGGGCCGTTACCTACGAGCAGTACTTC
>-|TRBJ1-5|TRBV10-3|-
CAIKNRGRPQHF
TGTGCCATCAAAAATAGGGGTCGGCCCCAGCATTTT
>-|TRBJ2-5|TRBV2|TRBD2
CASKSGGIQETQYF
TGTGCCAGCAAAAGCGGGGGGATTCAAGAGACCCAGTACTTC
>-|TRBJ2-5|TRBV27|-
CASSVSTWWEQYF
TGTGCCAGCAGTGTTAGCACCTGGTGGGAGCAGTACTTC
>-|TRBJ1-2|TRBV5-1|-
CASSLGDSVNYGYTF
TGCGCCAGCAGCTTGGGTGACAGCGTTAACTATGGCTACACCTTC
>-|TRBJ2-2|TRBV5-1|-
CASSLVPGNTGELFF
TGCGCCAGCAGCTTGGTTCCTGGGAACACCGGGGAGCTGTTTTTT
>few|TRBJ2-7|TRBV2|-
CATNRDYEQYF
TGTGCCACCAACAGGGACTACGAGCAGTACTTC
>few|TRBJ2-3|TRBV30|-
CALDSGPTDTQYF
TGTGCCCTCGATAGCGGACCCACAGATACGCAGTATTTT
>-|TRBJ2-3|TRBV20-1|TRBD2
CSARKERTSGGRPPDTQYF
TGCAGTGCTAGAAAGGAGAGGACTAGCGGGGGGAGACCCCCAGATACGCAGTATTTT
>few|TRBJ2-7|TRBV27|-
CASSLHGDEQYF
TGTGCCAGCAGTTTACATGGGGACGAGCAGTACTTC
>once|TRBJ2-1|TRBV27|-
CASGLRMVAYNEQFF
TGTGCCAGCGGTCTTAGGATGGTGGCCTACAATGAGCAGTTCTTC